There are many counts of the clone carrying this T cell receptor beta chain. What it recognizes is unknown. The sample originates from a study of T cell repertoires in cytomegalovirus infection. TCRdb re-derived calls from the reads in MiXCR, one entry per CDR3 protein. The data show around 310,000 distinct CDR3 sequences, roughly 29% seen once. This CDR3 is 15 amino acids long. V was clipped by 5 bases and J by 1 base; unmatched bases: 5. CDR1 and CDR2 from the germline V gene are KGHSH and LQKENI. Study-wide results and limits: Dominant in the ex vivo response were TCR beta clonotypes restricted by HLA-C and specific for CMV.

The input for sequencing was cultured PBMCs, taken from culture after CMV antigen stimulation. The clonotype was recovered from a human donor in good health (CMV status not recorded). Some clones in this sample may be carry-over from other donors' samples. The rearrangement joins TRBV18 to TRBJ1-1; 9 nucleotides align to TRBD1. CDR3 DNA sequence: TGTGCCAGCTCAGGCAGACAGGGGGAGAACACTGAAGCTTTCTTT. Its protein is CASSGRQGENTEAFF.